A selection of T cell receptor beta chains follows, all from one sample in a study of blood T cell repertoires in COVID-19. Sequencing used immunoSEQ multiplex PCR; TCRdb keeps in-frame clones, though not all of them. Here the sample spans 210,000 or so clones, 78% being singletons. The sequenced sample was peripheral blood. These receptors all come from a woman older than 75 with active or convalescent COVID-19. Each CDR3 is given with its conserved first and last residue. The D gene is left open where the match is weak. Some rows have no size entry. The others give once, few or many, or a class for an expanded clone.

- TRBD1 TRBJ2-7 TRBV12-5 CASGLPRQGASEQYF TGTGCTAGTGGTTTGCCTCGACAGGGGGCAAGCGAGCAGTACTTC
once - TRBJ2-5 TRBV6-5 CASSPERETQYF TGTGCCAGCAGTCCCGAACGGGAGACCCAGTACTTC
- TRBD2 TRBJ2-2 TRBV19 CASIGGGYTGELFF TGTGCCAGTATTGGCGGGGGGTACACCGGGGAGCTGTTTTTT
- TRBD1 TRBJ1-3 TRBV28 CASSLPGGAALAGNTIYF TGTGCCAGCAGTTTACCAGGGGGCGCCGCTTTAGCTGGAAACACCATATATTTT
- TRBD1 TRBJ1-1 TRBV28 CASSGHGQGDTEAFF TGTGCCAGCAGTGGACATGGACAGGGAGACACTGAAGCTTTCTTT
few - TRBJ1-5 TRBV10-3 CAISESPGYSNQPQHF TGTGCCATCAGTGAGTCACCAGGTTATAGCAATCAGCCCCAGCATTTT
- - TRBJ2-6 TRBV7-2 CASSLEGNFNVLTF TGTGCCAGCAGCTTAGAGGGGAACTTCAACGTCCTGACTTTC
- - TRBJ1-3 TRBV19 CASSGRRSATAIPIEGNTIYF TGTGCCAGTAGTGGAAGACGTTCAGCGACAGCCATCCCGATCGAGGGAAACACCATATATTTT
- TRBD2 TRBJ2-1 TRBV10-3 CAISEGLAGGYSYNEQFF TGTGCCATCAGTGAGGGACTAGCGGGGGGGTACTCCTACAATGAGCAGTTCTTC
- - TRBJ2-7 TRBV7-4 CASRELQGQYEQYF TGTGCCAGCAGAGAATTACAGGGACAATACGAGCAGTACTTC
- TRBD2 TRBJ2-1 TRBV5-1 CASRNSGGSYNEQFF TGCGCCAGCAGGAATAGCGGGGGGTCCTACAATGAGCAGTTCTTC
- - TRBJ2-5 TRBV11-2 CASSLGDHGGETQYF TGTGCCAGCAGCTTAGGTGACCACGGAGGAGAGACCCAGTACTTC
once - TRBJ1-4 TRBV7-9 CASSLVTGPREGELFF TGTGCCAGCAGCTTAGTGACCGGGCCTCGTGAGGGGGAACTGTTTTTT
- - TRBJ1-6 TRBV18 CASSPQDGALHF TGTGCCAGCTCGCCCCAGGACGGGGCCCTCCACTTT
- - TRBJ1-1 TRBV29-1 CSVVGGDTEAFF TGCAGCGTTGTGGGGGGGGACACTGAAGCTTTCTTT
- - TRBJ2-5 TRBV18 CASSPTRQETQYF TGTGCCAGCTCACCAACAAGACAAGAGACCCAGTACTTC
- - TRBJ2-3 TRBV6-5 CASSYSTGLGNTQYF TGTGCCAGCAGTTACTCGACAGGTTTGGGAAATACGCAGTATTTT
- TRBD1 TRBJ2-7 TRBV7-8 CASSLSPDRSYEQYF TGTGCCAGCAGCTTAAGCCCGGACAGGTCTTACGAGCAGTACTTC
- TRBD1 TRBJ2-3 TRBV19 CASSITGGNTDTQYF TGTGCCAGTAGTATAACAGGGGGAAACACAGATACGCAGTATTTT
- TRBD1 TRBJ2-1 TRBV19 CASSLSRTGVSNEQFF TGTGCCAGTAGCCTATCACGGACAGGGGTTAGCAATGAGCAGTTCTTC
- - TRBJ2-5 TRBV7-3 CASSRQVGARETQYF TGTGCCAGCAGCCGACAGGTGGGGGCACGGGAGACCCAGTACTTC
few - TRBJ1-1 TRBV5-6 CASTPWAMNTEAFF TGTGCCAGCACCCCGTGGGCCATGAACACTGAAGCTTTCTTT
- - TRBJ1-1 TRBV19 CASSIAQGGGTEAFF TGTGCCAGTAGTATAGCTCAGGGAGGTGGCACTGAAGCTTTCTTT
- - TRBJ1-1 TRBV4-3 CASREWAVMNTEAFF TGCGCCAGCAGGGAATGGGCAGTCATGAACACTGAAGCTTTCTTT
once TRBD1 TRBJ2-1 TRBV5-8 CASSPIQGSAYNEQFF TGTGCCAGCAGCCCCATACAGGGGAGCGCCTACAATGAGCAGTTCTTC
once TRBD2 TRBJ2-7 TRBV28 CASTQGLAGFSYEQYF TGTGCCAGCACCCAGGGACTAGCGGGGTTCTCCTACGAGCAGTACTTC
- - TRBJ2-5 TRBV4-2 CASSQSRGETQYF TGTGCCAGCAGCCAAAGCCGCGGGGAGACCCAGTACTTC
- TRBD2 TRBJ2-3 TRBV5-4 CASSLEWGGPDTQYF TGTGCCAGCAGCTTGGAATGGGGGGGACCAGATACGCAGTATTTT
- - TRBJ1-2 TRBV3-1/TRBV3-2 CASSPGDRGYTF TGTGCCAGCAGCCCAGGGGATCGCGGCTACACCTTC
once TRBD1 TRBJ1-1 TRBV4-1 CASSHQPGDRSVRTEAFF TGCGCCAGCAGCCACCAACCTGGGGACAGGTCTGTCCGCACTGAAGCTTTCTTT
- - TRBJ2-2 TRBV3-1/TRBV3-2 CASSPGDGELFF TGTGCCAGCAGCCCGGGGGACGGGGAGCTGTTTTTT
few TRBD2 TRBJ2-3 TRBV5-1 CASSPGTGRGDTQYF TGCGCCAGCAGCCCCGGGACGGGGAGGGGAGATACGCAGTATTTT
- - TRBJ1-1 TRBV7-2 CASSLALAGTEAFF TGTGCCAGCAGCTTAGCGTTGGCGGGGACTGAAGCTTTCTTT
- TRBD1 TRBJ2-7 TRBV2 CASRLRDRGHEQYF TGTGCCAGTAGGCTACGGGACAGGGGACACGAGCAGTACTTC
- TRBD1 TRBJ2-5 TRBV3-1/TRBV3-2 CASSGTVKETQYF TGTGCCAGCAGCGGGACAGTCAAAGAGACCCAGTACTTC
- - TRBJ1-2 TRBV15 CATSNSHYGYTF TGTGCCACCAGCAACAGCCACTATGGCTACACCTTC
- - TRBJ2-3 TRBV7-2 CASSSPLGGVLSTDTQYF TGTGCCAGCAGCTCGCCCTTGGGCGGGGTCCTAAGCACAGATACGCAGTATTTT
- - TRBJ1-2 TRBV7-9 CASTVMGADYGYTF TGTGCCAGCACCGTAATGGGGGCCGACTATGGCTACACCTTC
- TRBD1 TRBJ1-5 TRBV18 CASSPPQGAQHF TGTGCCAGCTCACCACCTCAGGGGGCCCAGCATTTT